These 22 T cell receptor beta chains were all obtained from the same sample, sequenced in a study of cytotoxic CD8 clonotypes in ibrutinib-treated CLL. Assay: immunoSEQ multiplex PCR; the TCRdb copy retains only in-frame clones and omits some. The sample has 160,000 or so clones; roughly 88% are singletons. Sequencing used PBMCs, obtained at disease progression, from a patient treated with ibrutinib. The receptor source for this set is a human donor with chronic lymphocytic leukemia.

The chain combines TRBV6-1 with TRBJ1-5, with D unclear. This CDR3 is 14 amino acids long. Trimming stripped 5 bases from V and 0 bases from J, with 8 bases between. CDR1 is MNHNS and CDR2 is SASEGT in the germline V gene. This chain's CDR3 is CASSTQNSNQPQHF. CDR3 DNA: TGTGCCAGCAGTACCCAGAATAGCAATCAGCCCCAGCATTTT.

This clone was picked up one time. The V and J genes are TRBV5-6 and TRBJ1-2, with 8 bases matching TRBD1. The germline gives CDR1 SGHDT, CDR2 YYEEEE. With 4 bases clipped from V and 8 bases from J, the junction kept 10 bases outside the gene matches. The CDR3 has 14 residues. CDR3: CASSPRDRLRGYTF. The CDR3 DNA sequence: TGTGCCAGCAGCCCGCGGGACAGGCTGAGAGGCTACACCTTC.

The sample holds one count of this clone. The chain joins TRBV5-6 to TRBJ1-1; D gene unclear. Per the germline V gene, CDR1 is SGHDT and CDR2 is YYEEEE. Trimming left V 4 bases short and J 4 bases short, with 26 bases between. The CDR3 length is 18 residues. The CDR3 DNA follows: TGTGCCAGCAGCCCCATCACCGGCCGGGGTAGGTTGGGCACTGAAGCTTTCTTT. Translation: CASSPITGRGRLGTEAFF.

This clone was picked up one time. The chain employs TRBV30 and TRBJ1-4; TRBD1 matches 10 bases. Trimming removed 4 bases from V and 8 bases from J; junction bases left unmatched: 7. The CDR3 runs 14 residues. Germline lookup yields CDR1 GTSNPN and CDR2 SVGIG (reference sequence). The CDR3 DNA sequence: TGTGCCTGGAAAGACAGGGGGCCTGGGGAAAAACTGTTTTTT. It codes for CAWKDRGPGEKLFF.

The J gene is TRBJ2-7, the V gene TRBV10-2, with a tentative D call TRBD2 (5 bases). The CDR3 runs to 14 residues. With 2 bases removed from V and 3 bases from J, the gap between germline ends came to 11 bases. Per the germline V gene, CDR1 is WSHSY and CDR2 is SAAADI. The CDR3 DNA sequence: TGCGCCAGCAGTGAGGAGGGATTTGTCTACGAGCAGTACTTC. It translates to CASSEEGFVYEQYF.

The V call is TRBV7-2, the J call TRBJ2-5, with unresolved D. Per germline, CDR1 SGHTA and CDR2 FQGNSA. V was cut by 1 base and J by 12 bases, with 12 bases left in between. This CDR3 contains 12 residues. The CDR3 spells CASSLEARVKYF. CDR3 nucleotides: TGTGCCAGCAGCTTAGAGGCACGGGTTAAGTACTTC.

V and J are TRBV7-2 and TRBJ1-4; D is unresolved. The CDR3 has 15 residues. V lost 3 bases, J lost 3 bases, and 11 bases lay in between. Germline V gene sequence: CDR1 SGHTA, CDR2 FQGNSA. The CDR3 DNA is TGTGCCAGCAGCTTGACGCTCGGGGCTAATGAAAAACTGTTTTTT. It codes for CASSLTLGANEKLFF.

The V and J genes are TRBV5-1 and TRBJ2-2; 8 bases align to TRBD2. CDR3 length: 15 residues. V was clipped by 1 base and J by 1 base; unmatched bases: 0. Germline assignment: CDR1 SGHRS and CDR2 YFSETQ. The CDR3 sequence is CASSLTSGNTGELFF. The CDR3 DNA sequence: TGCGCCAGCAGCTTGACTAGCGGGAACACCGGGGAGCTGTTTTTT.

This clone was observed a few times. The chain links TRBV7-2 to TRBJ1-6; D gene unclear. The ends were cut back, 1 base at V and 0 bases at J, with 10 bases in the middle. The CDR3 extends over 17 amino acids. CDR1 is SGHTA and CDR2 is FQGNSA in the germline V gene. Written as DNA, the CDR3 is TGTGCCAGCAGCTTAGGACACCCGAGCTCCTATAATTCACCCCTCCACTTT. Translated, it gives CASSLGHPSSYNSPLHF.

This chain connects TRBV29-1 to TRBJ1-2; TRBD1 might be the D (5 bases). The CDR3 is 16 residues long. Germline V gives CDR1 SQVTM, CDR2 ANQGSEA. V was trimmed by 3 bases and J by 2 bases, leaving 19 bases between them. The chain's CDR3 is CSVEGQAAPRNYGYTF. The CDR3 DNA sequence: TGCAGCGTTGAGGGGCAGGCTGCCCCTCGAAACTATGGCTACACCTTC.

V gene TRBV7-2 combines with J gene TRBJ2-7, with a weak D call TRBD1 (6 bases). CDR1 is SGHTA and CDR2 is FQGNSA in the germline V gene. This CDR3 region has 16 residues. Trimming took 5 bases from V and 5 from J, leaving 22 bases between them. The CDR3 here is CASSQPGHHPVDEQYF. The DNA for the CDR3 is TGTGCCAGCAGCCAGCCGGGACACCATCCGGTGGACGAGCAGTACTTC.

The rearrangement uses TRBV27 and TRBJ2-7; D unresolved. The CDR3 loop spans 15 amino acids. Germline CDR1 is MNHEY and CDR2 is SMNVEV (reference sequence). Trimming removed 5 bases at V and 3 bases at J, with 17 bases between. CDR3 protein: CASSPTTGSFYEQYF. The CDR3 DNA reads as TGTGCCAGCAGTCCGACGACTGGATCATTCTACGAGCAGTACTTC.

The chain combines TRBV7-2 with TRBJ2-1; 13 bases map to TRBD2. V shed 5 bases, J shed 5 bases, and the junction held 12 bases outside the gene matches. The CDR3 runs to 18 residues. The germline V gene encodes CDR1 SGHTA and CDR2 FQGNSA. The CDR3 DNA is TGTGCCAGCAGCCGTAGGACTAGCGGGAGTATTGACGACAATGAGCAGTTCTTC. Residues: CASSRRTSGSIDDNEQFF.

The V call is TRBV13, the J call TRBJ2-7; the D gene could be TRBD1 or TRBD2 (5 bases each). V gave up 7 bases and J gave up 0 bases, with 22 bases separating them. CDR3 length equals 17 residues. Germline loops: CDR1 PRHDT, CDR2 FYEKMQ (reference sequence). CDR3 residues: CASTVTRGIGASYEQYF. DNA for the CDR3: TGTGCCAGCACCGTAACACGGGGAATTGGGGCCTCCTACGAGCAGTACTTC.

The genes are TRBV6-5 and TRBJ1-1; TRBD1 matches 8 bases. CDR3 size: 15 residues. Germline CDR1 and CDR2: MNHEY and SVGAGI. V shed 5 bases and J 4 bases; nucleotides not matched to a gene: 9. Here the CDR3 DNA reads TGTGCCAGCAGTACGAAGACAGGGGTTGGCACTGAAGCTTTCTTT. Its protein product is CASSTKTGVGTEAFF.

The genes are TRBV28 and TRBJ1-3, with 9 bases that match TRBD1. In germline, CDR1 is MDHEN, CDR2 SYDVKM. J was trimmed by 2 bases and V by 7 bases; bases with no gene match: 6. CDR3 length equals 15 residues. The CDR3 DNA is TGTGCCAGCACATCCGGGACAGGGCCTGGAAACACCATATATTTT. Translating it yields CASTSGTGPGNTIYF.

The rearrangement joins TRBV5-1 to TRBJ2-7, with 14 bases lining up with TRBD2. This CDR3 comprises 16 residues. V shed 4 bases and J 6 bases; nucleotides not matched to a gene: 9. Germline V gene sequence: CDR1 SGHRS, CDR2 YFSETQ. The CDR3 is CASSAGTSGRTGEQYF. As DNA, the CDR3 is TGCGCCAGCAGCGCTGGGACTAGCGGGAGAACGGGCGAGCAGTACTTC.

The chain links TRBV7-8 to TRBJ1-3; D unresolved. The CDR3 covers 12 residues. The V and J ends lost 3 bases and 7 bases respectively, with 7 bases between them. Germline values: CDR1 SGHVS, CDR2 FQNEAQ. CDR3 bases: TGTGCCAGCAGCTTTGACTTCAACACCATATATTTT. Translation: CASSFDFNTIYF.

The genes are TRBV27 and TRBJ1-3; D unresolved. Germline V gene lookup returns CDR1 MNHEY and CDR2 SMNVEV (reference sequence). The V end was cut by 5 bases, the J end by 4 bases, with 9 bases between. The CDR3 covers 13 residues. For the CDR3, the DNA is TGTGCCAGCAGTCCCATGAGCGGAAACACCATATATTTT. Amino acids: CASSPMSGNTIYF.

This chain connects TRBV28 to TRBJ1-5; D perhaps matches TRBD1 (6 bases). Germline V gene lookup returns CDR1 MDHEN and CDR2 SYDVKM. This CDR3 region has 15 residues. V was clipped by 6 bases and J by 2 bases, with 14 bases between them. The CDR3 DNA reads TGTGCCAGCAGCCCCACGAGGGGGGGCAATCAGCCCCAGCATTTT. Amino acid sequence: CASSPTRGGNQPQHF.

The table lists this clone with a count of one. V usage is TRBV14 and J usage is TRBJ1-1; D remains unclear. The V end was cut by 1 base, the J end by 5 bases, with 14 bases between. The germline CDR1 and CDR2 sequences are SGHDN and FVKESK. The CDR3 totals 15 residues. As DNA, the CDR3 is TGTGCCAGCAGCCAAGTTCGTGGGCTAGGAACTGAAGCTTTCTTT. Its protein is CASSQVRGLGTEAFF.

This clone was found once. This chain connects TRBV6-5 to TRBJ1-5; 7 bases are shared with TRBD1. Germline V gene lookup returns CDR1 MNHEY and CDR2 SVGAGI. V was clipped by 5 bases and J by 9 bases; unmatched bases: 10. The CDR3 sequence is 14 residues long. For the CDR3, the DNA is TGTGCCAGCAGTGACAGGGACGGCGCGTTGCCCCAGCATTTT. Its protein is CASSDRDGALPQHF.